This TCR beta chain was recovered during a study of beta chain features in type 1 diabetes. Study-wide results and caveats: With patients and controls alike, PCR might favor shorter templates to an equal degree.

This clone was recorded a few times. Its antigen is still unknown. The whole isolated RNA underwent reverse transcription, so sequencing captured expressed TCRB transcripts. The data were produced by immunoSEQ multiplex PCR, yet TCRdb's version contains in-frame clones alone and is incomplete. The repertoire holds 850,000 to 900,000 clones, with roughly 16% as singletons. One heparinised blood draw averaging around 110 mL was given by each donor. Using CD45RO/CCR7/CD25/CD127/CD95/CD27, CD4+ naive, central memory, regulatory and stem cell-like memory cells were sorted. The CDR3 extends over 17 amino acids. Trimming removed 1 base from V and 8 bases from J; junction bases left unmatched: 14. Germline V gene sequence: CDR1 LGHNA, CDR2 YSLEER.

The chain carries TRBV4-3 and TRBJ2-1, with 7 bases identical to TRBD2. The source of this sequence is a woman aged 18 to 35 in good health. Sequencing used naive CD4+ T cells from blood. The CDR3 DNA reads as TGCGCCAGCAGCCAAGGCGATTCTTACGGGAGGTTCGATGAGCAGTTCTTC. Amino acid sequence: CASSQGDSYGRFDEQFF.